This T cell receptor (beta chain) comes out of a study of blood T cell repertoires in COVID-19 (dated by TCRdb to 2019 to 2021). Background on the whole study: Samples from collaborators originated in the United States, Italy and Spain and spanned both the acute and convalescent phases of COVID-19. The material from the prospective study consisted of cDNA or gDNA derived from T cells, B-cell-depleted T cells, or PBMCs. Deeply sampled blood TCRbeta repertoires from subjects exposed to, actively infected with, or recovered from COVID-19 were included in the dataset. The repertoires were released in a freely available public database meant as a resource for research on the immune response to SARS-CoV-2. The samples were drawn from two sources: the first 160 participants of the ongoing ImmuneRACE study, and over 1,000 subjects contributed by 6 global collaborators. A de-identified subject ID, COVID-19 status, age in years and sex were almost always included in the sample metadata. HLA class I and class II types, where available, came from metadata supplied by the sample provider rather than from assay-based typing.

Points on this clone: This receptor's antigen is unknown. Within one base of it there is no much larger clone, and no base qualities were kept. This same CDR3 is encoded by further DNA sequences in the sample.

Study-level results and caveats: How much clinical and demographic metadata was included differed by source and by participant, and the metadata was provided uncurated.

Participants in the prospective study were enrolled through a virtual design, were aged about 18 to 100 years, and lived in about two dozen United States geographic areas. Cohort assignment in the prospective study relied on participant-reported clinical history from a screening survey and a study questionnaire. For ImmuneRACE Cohort 3, a participant was defined as recovered based on two consecutive negative NP/OP PCR tests, clearance by a healthcare professional, or resolution of symptoms. Mobile phlebotomists in the prospective study collected whole blood, serum and a nasopharyngeal or oropharyngeal swab from every participant. Over a roughly 2-month period, participants in the prospective study had the option of providing additional blood draws and questionnaires. Prospective study blood samples were shipped either frozen or at room temperature before DNA extraction. TCRbeta CDR3 regions were amplified from genomic DNA by means of the immunoSEQ Assay, a bias-controlled multiplex PCR. Processing in the source paper ran as follows. The number of nucleated cells in each sample was estimated from the amplification of reference gene primers within the assay. To quantify the absolute abundance of each unique TCRbeta CDR3 rearrangement, sequence reads were collapsed and filtered. For each sample, productive Simpson clonality was calculated as the square root of Simpson's diversity index over productive rearrangements. TCRdb mirrors the immuneACCESS table, restricted to in-frame sequences. Some clones are absent from its copies; in checked studies, under half trace to an unresolved V gene, and the reason for the others is unknown. V and J calls and clone size are as listed in that table; D and trimming were resolved from the DNA. The sample table shows just under 250,000 clones, and about 89% are seen once. The biggest ten clones account for 4.1% of the sample.

This receptor was identified in a woman younger than 45 who had recovered from COVID-19. The specimen sequenced was PBMCs or T cells enriched from blood (not recorded which).

For the CDR3, the sequence is CASSPQETQYF. The DNA sequence follows: TGTGCCAGCAGCCCTCAAGAGACCCAGTACTTC. The rearrangement joined TRBV7-2 to TRBJ2-5; a confident D gene designation cannot be given. V sheds 5 bases and J sheds 2 bases, leaving 3 bases between their ends. Counted from cysteine to phenylalanine, this CDR3 has 11 amino acids. Only CDR3 DNA remains: 33 bases, in frame from the first base. CDR1 and CDR2 (SGHTA, FQGNSA) derive from the germline V gene.